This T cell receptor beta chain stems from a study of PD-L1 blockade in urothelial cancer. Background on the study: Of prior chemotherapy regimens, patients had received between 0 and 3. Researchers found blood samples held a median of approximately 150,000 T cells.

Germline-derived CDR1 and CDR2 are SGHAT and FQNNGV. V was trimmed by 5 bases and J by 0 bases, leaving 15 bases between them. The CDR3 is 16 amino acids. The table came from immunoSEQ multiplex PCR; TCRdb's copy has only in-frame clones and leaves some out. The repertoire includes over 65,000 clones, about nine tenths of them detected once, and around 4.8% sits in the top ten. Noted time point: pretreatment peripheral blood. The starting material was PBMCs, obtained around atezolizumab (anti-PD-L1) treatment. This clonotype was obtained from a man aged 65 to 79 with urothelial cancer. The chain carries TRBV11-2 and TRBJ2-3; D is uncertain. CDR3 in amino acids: CASSPQLPRSTDTQYF. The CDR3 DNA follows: TGTGCCAGCAGCCCCCAGCTACCGCGGAGCACAGATACGCAGTATTTT.